A single sample is the source of the 27 T cell receptor beta chains below, sequenced in a study of CD8+ T cells in alopecia areata. cDNA prepared by RNA extraction and subsequent reverse transcription served as the template for sequencing. Repertoires were generated with immunoSEQ multiplex PCR, while TCRdb's copy carries only in-frame clones and drops some. The profile shows roughly 140,000 clones, less than 75% of them singletons. Source material: CD8+ T cells sorted from blood. The receptors were gathered from a human donor in good health.

The chain combines TRBV23-1 with TRBJ2-7; D ambiguous. TRBV23-1 is filed as an ORF, its function uncertain. Trimming left V 3 bases short and J 3 bases short, with 9 bases between. The CDR3 has 13 residues. The CDR3 DNA sequence: TGCGCCAGCAGTCAGGGCACGAACTACGAGCAGTACTTC. This gives the protein CASSQGTNYEQYF.

J is TRBJ1-5 and V is TRBV4-1, with 7 bases identical to TRBD1. Unmatched junction bases numbered 8, after V lost 6 bases and J lost 3 bases. Germline CDR1 MGHRA, CDR2 YSYEKL. This CDR3 spans 15 amino acids. The CDR3 coding sequence is TGCGCCAGCAGAACCCATGGGACAGACAATCAGCCCCAGCATTTT. It encodes CASRTHGTDNQPQHF.

This clone came up once. The rearrangement joins TRBV4-1 to TRBJ1-2; D remains unclear. The V gene lost 4 bases and the J gene lost 8 bases, with 14 bases spanning the gap. In germline, CDR1 is MGHRA, CDR2 YSYEKL. The CDR3 covers 13 residues. CDR3 residues: CASSLVAGEGYTF. The CDR3 DNA reads as TGCGCCAGCAGCCTCGTGGCTGGGGAGGGCTACACCTTC.

V and J are TRBV5-1 and TRBJ2-7; TRBD1 aligns across 8 bases. Germline values: CDR1 SGHRS, CDR2 YFSETQ. Trimming removed 4 bases from V and 6 bases from J; junction bases left unmatched: 3. The CDR3 length is 12 residues. CDR3 coding DNA: TGCGCCAGCAGCGAAACAGGGGGCGAGCAGTACTTC. Translating it yields CASSETGGEQYF.

The J gene is TRBJ2-7, the V gene TRBV9, with 7 bases that match TRBD1. The CDR3 has 15 amino acids. Germline V gene sequence: CDR1 SGDLS, CDR2 YYNGEE. The V and J ends lost 0 bases and 5 bases, in that order; junction bases with no gene match: 8. The chain's CDR3 is CASSVAGTDVDEQYF. The CDR3 DNA sequence: TGTGCCAGCAGCGTAGCTGGGACAGATGTTGACGAGCAGTACTTC.

The genes are TRBV6-5 and TRBJ2-2; D is possibly TRBD1 (6 bases). Germline V gives CDR1 MNHEY, CDR2 SVGAGI. The CDR3 is 16 amino acids. Between the trimmed V and J ends, which lost 2 bases and 6 bases, there was a span of 16 bases. In nucleotides, the CDR3 is TGTGCCAGCAGTTACGTTACAGGGTTCGCCGCCGGGGAGCTGTTTTTT. Residues: CASSYVTGFAAGELFF.

The genes are TRBV7-6 and TRBJ2-2, with D unresolved. The CDR3 runs 12 residues. V was clipped by 0 bases and J by 9 bases, with 5 bases between them. Germline V gene data show CDR1 as SGHVS and CDR2 as FNYEAQ. The CDR3 reads CASSLASRELFF. As DNA, the CDR3 is TGTGCCAGCAGCTTAGCGAGCCGGGAGCTGTTTTTT.

The chain links TRBV4-1 to TRBJ2-7; 10 bases fit TRBD1. J lost 3 bases, V lost 6 bases, and 5 bases had no gene match. The germline CDR1 and CDR2 sequences are MGHRA and YSYEKL. The CDR3 has 14 amino acids. The CDR3 here is CASSPGQGIYEQYF. The CDR3 DNA reads TGCGCCAGCAGTCCGGGACAGGGGATCTACGAGCAGTACTTC.

A single count supports this clone. This rearrangement joins TRBV6-5 to TRBJ2-7; the D is unclear. Between the trimmed V and J ends, which lost 5 bases and 0 bases, there was a span of 11 bases. In germline, CDR1 is MNHEY, CDR2 SVGAGI. The CDR3 is made up of 14 amino acids. CDR3 in amino acids: CASSIAFSSYEQYF. CDR3 nucleotides: TGTGCCAGCAGTATCGCCTTTAGCTCCTACGAGCAGTACTTC.

This clone was counted a few times. The chain is built from TRBV29-1 and TRBJ2-1; D unclear. The CDR3 is 11 amino acids. V was trimmed by 7 bases and J by 2 bases, leaving 6 bases between them. Germline CDR1 and CDR2: SQVTM and ANQGSEA. Written as DNA, the CDR3 is TGCAGCGACGACACCTACAATGAGCAGTTCTTC. Translating gives CSDDTYNEQFF.

This clone was counted only a few times. The rearrangement uses TRBV27 and TRBJ1-2; 9 nucleotides align to TRBD1. Looked up from germline, CDR1 is MNHEY and CDR2 is SMNVEV (reference sequence). This CDR3 has 13 residues. Trimming cost V 5 bases and J 2 bases; bases outside gene matches: 0. DNA of the CDR3: TGTGCCAGCAGTGGACAGGGGAACTATGGCTACACCTTC. Encoded protein: CASSGQGNYGYTF.

The genes are TRBV25-1 and TRBJ2-7; D ambiguous. Trimming stripped 1 base from V and 3 bases from J, with 7 bases between. Germline V gene sequence: CDR1 MGHDK, CDR2 SYGVNS. The CDR3 has 13 residues. The CDR3 sequence is CASSEWPGYEQYF. CDR3 DNA sequence: TGTGCCAGCAGTGAATGGCCCGGCTACGAGCAGTACTTC.

In its sample, this clone was seen once. The rearrangement uses TRBV7-6 and TRBJ2-5, with D hard to call. With 3 bases removed from V and 5 bases from J, the gap between germline ends came to 10 bases. The CDR3 is 13 residues long. Germline V lookup: CDR1 SGHVS, CDR2 FNYEAQ. The DNA for the CDR3 is TGTGCCAGCAGCTTGTCCCTGGGGGAGACCCAGTACTTC. This sequence encodes CASSLSLGETQYF.

This clone was found once. The chain links TRBV7-9 to TRBJ2-3, with TRBD2 identical over 10 bases. V lost 4 bases, J lost 2 bases, and 6 bases stayed unmatched. CDR1 is SEHNR, CDR2 FQNEAQ, per germline (reference sequence). This CDR3 comprises 16 residues. The CDR3 region is CASSYRTSGNTDTQYF. The CDR3 DNA follows: TGTGCCAGCAGCTACCGGACTAGCGGAAACACAGATACGCAGTATTTT.

This sequence joins TRBV6-1 and TRBJ2-2; TRBD1 aligns across 10 bases. This CDR3 has 16 amino acids. With 4 bases clipped from V and 7 bases from J, the junction kept 9 bases outside the gene matches. Germline V gene sequence: CDR1 MNHNS, CDR2 SASEGT. The CDR3 loop is CASSAGTGDLFGELFF. The DNA for the CDR3 is TGTGCCAGCAGTGCCGGGACAGGGGATTTGTTCGGGGAGCTGTTTTTT.

This clone was detected only once. The gene calls are TRBV4-1 and TRBJ1-1, with D unclear. Trimming stripped 1 base from V and 4 bases from J, with 7 bases between. The CDR3 consists of 13 residues. The germline CDR1 and CDR2 sequences are MGHRA and YSYEKL. The CDR3 coding sequence is TGCGCCAGCAGCCAAGCCCGGGTCACTGAAGCTTTCTTT. Translated, it gives CASSQARVTEAFF.

CDR3 nucleotide sequence: TGTGCCAGCAGCTTAGCGCAGCGCTCCCCTCCTTACAATGAGCAGTTCTTC. Residues: CASSLAQRSPPYNEQFF. V and J are TRBV11-2 and TRBJ2-1; D gene unclear. The CDR3 is 17 residues long. Germline V gene lookup returns CDR1 SGHAT and CDR2 FQNNGV. The germline V and J ends were trimmed by 1 base and 4 bases, with 17 bases remaining between them.

The chain joins TRBV25-1 to TRBJ2-3; D remains unclear. The CDR3 has 10 amino acids. Trimming removed 2 bases at V and 6 bases at J, with 0 bases between. Looked up from germline, CDR1 is MGHDK and CDR2 is SYGVNS. CDR3 sequence (DNA): TGTGCCAGCAGTGAAGATACGCAGTATTTT. Translating it yields CASSEDTQYF.

The chain is built from TRBV4-1 and TRBJ1-4; TRBD1 aligns across 7 bases. The CDR3 totals 15 residues. Losses at the gene ends were 0 bases for V and 8 bases for J; bases not matched to a gene: 6. From germline, CDR1 is MGHRA and CDR2 YSYEKL. This chain's CDR3 is CASSQDRGGGEKLFF. In DNA, the CDR3 is TGCGCCAGCAGCCAAGATCGAGGGGGCGGCGAAAAACTGTTTTTT.

This clone has a handful of counts. The chain links TRBV4-2 to TRBJ2-7; 7 bases fit TRBD1. Trimming took 5 bases from V and 2 from J; bases not matched to a gene: 3. The CDR3 consists of 13 residues. The germline V gene encodes CDR1 LGHNA and CDR2 YNFKEQ. The CDR3 bases are TGTGCCAGCAGCGACAGGGCCACCTACGAGCAGTACTTC. This translates into CASSDRATYEQYF.

This clone is a singleton in its sample. CDR3 in DNA: TGTGCCTGTGGCCCGGTGGGTGAAAAACTGTTTTTT. Residues: CACGPVGEKLFF. The chain is built from TRBV30 and TRBJ1-4; D unresolved. Looked up from germline, CDR1 is GTSNPN and CDR2 is SVGIG (reference sequence). V was trimmed by 6 bases and J by 7 bases, leaving 12 bases between them. This CDR3 has 12 residues.

The chain carries TRBV5-1 and TRBJ2-1; D could derive from TRBD1 or TRBD2 (6 bases each). The germline V gene encodes CDR1 SGHRS and CDR2 YFSETQ. The CDR3 is 12 amino acids. Trimming took 2 bases from V and 12 from J, leaving 12 bases between them. The CDR3 nucleotides read TGCGCCAGCAGCTTCGGGGGCGAGCGGCAGTTCTTC. Translation gives CASSFGGERQFF.

The chain combines TRBV9 with TRBJ1-1; 10 bases line up with TRBD1. The germline CDR1 and CDR2 sequences are SGDLS and YYNGEE. This CDR3 has 15 residues. The V segment lost 2 bases and the J segment 5 bases; nucleotides outside the gene matches: 6. The CDR3 reads CASSVSGQGRTEAFF. CDR3 bases: TGTGCCAGCAGCGTTTCGGGACAGGGGAGAACTGAAGCTTTCTTT. Together with reference TRBV9 and TRBJ1-1, the CDR3 gives the full variable domain: DSGVTQTPKHLITATGQRVTLRCSPRSGDLSVYWYQQSLDQGLQFLIQYYNGEERAKGNILERFSAQQFPDLHSELNLSSLELGDSALYFCASSVSGQGRTEAFFGQGTRLTVV.

This clone was recorded only once. CDR3 in amino acids: CASSAPADTQYF. The CDR3 nucleotides read TGTGCCAGCAGTGCACCGGCAGATACGCAGTATTTT. The rearrangement links TRBV6-5 to TRBJ2-3; no definite D call. The CDR3 spans 12 residues. V lost 5 bases and J lost 4, with 7 bases in between. Germline CDR1 and CDR2: MNHEY and SVGAGI.

This clone was counted between two and nine times. This chain uses TRBV4-1 with TRBJ2-3; D is unclear. V was cut by 0 bases and J by 0 bases, with 10 bases left in between. The germline gives CDR1 MGHRA, CDR2 YSYEKL. The CDR3 runs 16 residues. The CDR3 DNA reads TGCGCCAGCAGCCAAGATTGGACGGGCAGCACAGATACGCAGTATTTT. It specifies CASSQDWTGSTDTQYF.

The chain recombines TRBV28 with TRBJ2-5; 10 bases are a match to TRBD1. The CDR3 sequence is 17 residues long. V lost 6 bases to trimming and J lost 3 bases; unmatched junction nucleotides: 13. Germline V gene lookup returns CDR1 MDHEN and CDR2 SYDVKM. Written as DNA, the CDR3 is TGTGCCAGCAGCTTGATCTCCGGGACAGGGGCCGAAGAGACCCAGTACTTC. Its translation: CASSLISGTGAEETQYF.

This clone was detected once. This CDR3 reads CASSLGGGGSTDTQYF. Here the CDR3 DNA reads TGTGCCAGCAGTCTTGGCGGGGGCGGTAGCACAGATACGCAGTATTTT. The rearrangement joins TRBV9 to TRBJ2-3, with D perhaps matching TRBD2 (7 bases). Germline V CDR1 and CDR2: SGDLS, YYNGEE. Deletions cut 5 bases from V and 0 bases from J, with 16 bases between. The CDR3 is 16 amino acids.